A single sample gave rise to the 8 T cell receptor beta chains below, sequenced in a study of shared clonotypes between healthy human individuals. Naive CD8 populations comprised CD45RO-negative cells positively selected for CCR7, excluding terminally differentiated effector memory CD45RA+ cells. Data came from immunoSEQ multiplex PCR; TCRdb stores just in-frame clones and leaves some out. Here the sample spans about 2 million clones, approximately 94% being singletons. Sequencing used naive CD8+ T cells sorted from blood. Source of these receptors: a man aged 18 to 29 in good health.

The chain employs TRBV28 and TRBJ1-3, with D possibly matching TRBD1 (6 bases). Trimming removed 8 bases at V and 12 bases at J, with 17 bases between. The CDR3 is 12 residues long. Germline CDR1 and CDR2: MDHEN and SYDVKM. The CDR3 loop reads CASSQGGPGIYF. In nucleotides, the CDR3 is TGTGCCAGCTCACAGGGTGGACCCGGCATATATTTT.

V is TRBV7-8 and J is TRBJ2-7; D gene unclear. V lost 5 bases to trimming and J lost 3 bases, with 11 bases between them. CDR1 and CDR2 (germline): SGHVS, FQNEAQ. The CDR3 length is 13 residues. The CDR3: CASSPPLVYEQYF. In nucleotides, the CDR3 is TGTGCCAGCAGCCCCCCATTGGTCTACGAGCAGTACTTC.

This clone is a singleton in its sample. The same CDR3 can be traced to other DNA sequences in this sample. As DNA, the CDR3 is TGTGCCAGCAGTACCGGCAATGAGCAGTTCTTC. Translation gives CASSTGNEQFF. The V call is TRBV27, the J call TRBJ2-1; no reliable D call. The CDR3 contains 11 residues. Germline CDR1 and CDR2: MNHEY and SMNVEV (reference sequence). Between the trimmed V and J ends, which lost 5 bases and 6 bases, there was a span of 5 bases.

This chain connects TRBV5-4 to TRBJ2-7; 9 positions agree with TRBD2. The V segment lost 0 bases and the J segment 2 bases; nucleotides outside the gene matches: 3. The germline gives CDR1 SGHNT, CDR2 YYREEE (reference sequence). This CDR3 region has 15 residues. CDR3 DNA: TGTGCCAGCAGCTTGGGACTAGCGGAAACCTACGAGCAGTACTTC. Its translation: CASSLGLAETYEQYF.

The rearrangement uses TRBV7-6 and TRBJ2-1, with D unclear. The CDR3 length is 13 residues. V dropped 1 base and J dropped 8 bases, with 9 bases sitting between them. Germline V gives CDR1 SGHVS, CDR2 FNYEAQ. The CDR3 loop reads CASSLGPLDEQFF. In DNA form, the CDR3 reads TGTGCCAGCAGCTTAGGCCCCCTAGATGAGCAGTTCTTC. Complete variable domain (other parts from reference TRBV7-6 and TRBJ2-1): GAGVSQSPRYKVTKRGQDVALRCDPISGHVSLYWYRQALGQGPEFLTYFNYEAQQDKSGLPNDRFSAERPEGSISTLTIQRTEQRDSAMYRCASSLGPLDEQFFGPGTRLTVL.

The chain employs TRBV2 and TRBJ1-1, with D uncertain. The V end lost 4 bases, the J end lost 3 bases, and 9 bases lay between the germline ends. Germline CDR1 and CDR2: SNHLY and FYNNEI. The CDR3 runs 13 residues. The CDR3 nucleotides read TGTGCCAGCAGTGTGGGTTTGGACACTGAAGCTTTCTTT. This gives the protein CASSVGLDTEAFF.

The chain combines TRBV15 with TRBJ2-1; D may be TRBD2 (6 bases). CDR3 length: 15 residues. V gave up 3 bases and J gave up 8 bases, with 17 bases separating them. Germline V lookup: CDR1 LNHNV, CDR2 YYDKDF (reference sequence). The CDR3 reads CATSSAAEWGDEQFF. CDR3 in DNA: TGTGCCACCAGCAGTGCGGCCGAGTGGGGGGATGAGCAGTTCTTC.

The chain uses TRBV25-1 and TRBJ1-2, with a weak D call TRBD1 (5 bases). Germline V lookup: CDR1 MGHDK, CDR2 SYGVNS. V lost 1 base and J 6 bases, leaving 21 bases between the germline ends. CDR3 length equals 17 residues. DNA for the CDR3: TGTGCCAGCAGTGAATTTTTTCCCTGGGGAGGGGAACATGGCTACACCTTC. Its translation is CASSEFFPWGGEHGYTF.